This T cell receptor beta chain appears in the sequencing data of a study of Graves' ophthalmopathy and Graves' hyperthyroidism. Across the study: Prior to any treatment, peripheral blood was collected at the time of initial diagnosis.

To note about this clonotype: Its specificity is not known.

Amplified TCR beta CDR3 regions were obtained using RNA transcripts as template. HTBI-primed RT-PCR formed the first round, and a multiplex PCR formed the second. Via MiXCR, TCRdb re-called the multiplex PCR reads, giving one row per CDR3 protein. The table lists 300,000 to 400,000 distinct CDR3 sequences, about 17% of them singletons. Findings and caveats of the study: Progression of ophthalmopathy was predicted by the model with about 67% sensitivity and around 72% specificity.

Trimming left V 1 base short and J 5 bases short, with 14 bases between. From germline, CDR1 is MNHNS and CDR2 SASEGT. This CDR3 spans 15 amino acids. Input material: peripheral blood. The rearrangement uses TRBV6-1 and TRBJ2-5; a possible D gene is TRBD1 (6 bases). The clonotype was recovered from an adult man with Graves' ophthalmopathy. The CDR3 region has the DNA TGTGCCAGCAGTGAAGGTGGCAGGGGTTACGAGACCCAGTACTTC. Translated: CASSEGGRGYETQYF.